Below, one T cell receptor beta chain is given with its context. Its matching antigen is unknown. This CDR3 spans 12 amino acids. CDR1 is SEHNR and CDR2 is FQNEAQ in the germline V gene (reference sequence). Between the trimmed V and J ends, which lost 5 bases and 4 bases, there was a span of 9 bases. This record belongs to a study of cytomegalovirus exposure and HLA in healthy donors. Whole-study context: Roughly 85 million unique TCRs from HLA-typed donors made up an early data release.

Points from the study as a whole: Productive rates of about 90% or about 30% were seen for most TCR beta V segments in an earlier analysis. Some V segments, TRBV6-2 and TRBV6-3 among them, were indistinguishable and were therefore excluded. When a later analysis was performed, an Asian-associated ancestry cluster reportedly had fewer N-insertions than the roughly 700-donor mean.

PCR involved 60 Vbeta and 13 Jbeta primers. Using immunoSEQ multiplex PCR, the repertoire was profiled, and TCRdb retains in-frame clones only, with some absent. The data hold about 52,000 clones, with about three quarters observed a single time. The clonotype was recovered from a man aged 18 to 30 in good health and CMV-seronegative. The sample taken for sequencing was PBMCs. V is TRBV7-9 and J is TRBJ2-7; no firm D call. The CDR3 is CASSPYPYEQYF. DNA of the CDR3: TGTGCCAGCAGCCCCTACCCTTACGAGCAGTACTTC. Full variable domain (remainder filled in from reference TRBV7-9 and TRBJ2-7): DTGVSQNPRHKITKRGQNVTFRCDPISEHNRLYWYRQTLGQGPEFLTYFQNEAQLEKSRLLSDRFSAERPKGSFSTLEIQRTEQGDSAMYLCASSPYPYEQYFGPGTRLTVT.